Below, one TCR beta chain is given with its context. The antigen is not known. Germline CDR1 reads SGHAT; CDR2 reads FQNNGV. The ends lost 6 bases at V and 1 base at J; junction bases unmatched: 8. This CDR3 is 16 amino acids long. This entry is derived from a study of cytomegalovirus exposure and HLA in healthy donors. In the study overall: Approximately 190 million T cells yielded 100 million or so unique TCR beta sequences in earlier analysis. Study findings and constraints: In vitro confirmation showed a few CMV-associated chains to be CMV antigen specific. Of the V segments, some could not be distinguished, including TRBV6-2 and TRBV6-3, and were excluded. Reports showed the classifier diagnosing cytomegalovirus status with high specificity and sensitivity.

The primer mix had 60 Vbeta and 13 Jbeta primers. TCRdb keeps only in-frame clones here, not all; method: immunoSEQ multiplex PCR. The table for this sample gives under 70,000 clones. The chain uses TRBV11-2 and TRBJ2-3; the match to TRBD2 covers 9 bases. Sequencing was carried out using PBMCs. This TCR was recovered from a woman under 40 in good health and CMV-seropositive. This CDR3 is CASSSGGGVGTDTQYF. CDR3 coding DNA: TGTGCCAGCAGTTCCGGCGGGGGGGTTGGCACAGATACGCAGTATTTT.